Below are 11 T cell receptor beta chains sequenced from a single sample in a study of graft-versus-host responses after intestinal transplantation. Produced via immunoSEQ multiplex PCR; TCRdb's table is partial and in-frame only. The sample lists roughly 120,000 clones; about 92% were seen once. No antigen has been identified for these receptors. The source was unstimulated CD8+ T cells sorted from spleen or lymph node cells, collected before transplant. These receptor sequences come from a human donor who was the organ donor for an intestinal transplant.

This clone has only a few counts. The rearrangement uses TRBV5-4 and TRBJ1-2, with 7 bases aligning to TRBD1. Per germline, CDR1 SGHNT and CDR2 YYREEE (reference sequence). CDR3 length: 14 residues. V lost 4 bases to trimming and J lost 3 bases; unmatched junction nucleotides: 6. Here the CDR3 reads CASSVHGTDYGYTF. Here the CDR3 DNA reads TGTGCCAGCAGCGTCCACGGGACAGACTATGGCTACACCTTC.

This clone was found once. Relative to the germline gene, one junction end is altered; a read error may explain this. The genes are TRBV2 and TRBJ1-2; no firm D call. CDR1 SNHLY and CDR2 FYNNEI come from the germline V gene. The CDR3 length is 15 residues. CDR3 residues: CASSEMVVSHYGYIF. The CDR3 coding sequence is TGTGCCAGCAGTGAAATGGTCGTCTCGCACTATGGCTACATCTTC.

This clone is a singleton in its sample. The rearrangement links TRBV14 to TRBJ2-1; D not certain. CDR3 length equals 13 residues. The V end was cut by 0 bases, the J end by 13 bases, with 13 bases between. CDR1 SGHDN and CDR2 FVKESK come from the germline V gene. The DNA of the CDR3 is TGTGCCAGCAGCCAAGATTACCGGCGAAGACAGTTCTTC. The encoded protein is CASSQDYRRRQFF.

CDR3 sequence reads: CASSTNRGNYGYTF. The CDR3, as DNA: TGTGCCAGTAGTACAAACAGGGGGAACTATGGCTACACCTTC. The V and J genes are TRBV19 and TRBJ1-2; 8 bases agree with TRBD1. V gave up 4 bases and J gave up 2 bases; unmatched junction bases: 3. The CDR3 runs 14 residues. Germline CDR1 is LNHDA and CDR2 is SQIVND (reference sequence). Based on the CDR3 plus reference TRBV19 and TRBJ1-2, the full variable domain is DGGITQSPKYLFRKEGQNVTLSCEQNLNHDAMYWYRQDPGQGLRLIYYSQIVNDFQKGDIAEGYSVSREKKESFPLTVTSAQKNPTAFYLCASSTNRGNYGYTFGSGTRLTVV.

The CDR3 spells CASSQEKEQFF. The CDR3, as DNA: TGCGCCAGCAGCCAGGAGAAGGAGCAGTTCTTC. V usage is TRBV4-1 and J usage is TRBJ2-1, with no clear D. V shed 3 bases and J shed 10 bases, with 7 bases lying between them. Germline V gene sequence: CDR1 MGHRA, CDR2 YSYEKL. The CDR3 sequence is 11 residues long.

This chain joins TRBV7-9 and TRBJ2-7, with D perhaps given as TRBD1 or TRBD2 (6 bases each). CDR3 size: 15 residues. The ends were cut back, 0 bases at V and 5 bases at J, with 14 bases in the middle. Per the germline V gene, CDR1 is SEHNR and CDR2 is FQNEAQ (reference sequence). The CDR3: CASSLAVGGTHEQYF. CDR3 nucleotide sequence: TGTGCCAGCAGCTTAGCCGTAGGGGGGACCCACGAGCAGTACTTC.

CDR3 bases: TGCAGCTCAGGGCGGTCCAGCTCCTACAATGAGCAGTTCTTC. This encodes CSSGRSSSYNEQFF. This chain links TRBV29-1 with TRBJ2-1; tentatively, D is TRBD1 (5 bases). The CDR3 covers 14 residues. Trimming removed 8 bases at V and 0 bases at J, with 14 bases between. CDR1 and CDR2 (germline): SQVTM, ANQGSEA.

CDR3 nucleotides: TGCGCCAGCACACCCCGGGACGTAGCCGGTAGTCTCTCTGGAAACACCATATATTTT. Protein: CASTPRDVAGSLSGNTIYF. The chain employs TRBV10-1 and TRBJ1-3, with TRBD1 as a possible D gene (5 bases). CDR3 length: 19 residues. The V gene's germline CDR1 is WNHNN and CDR2 SYGVQD (reference sequence). Trimming removed 7 bases from V and 0 bases from J, with 25 bases in between.

The J gene is TRBJ1-1, the V gene TRBV10-1, with unresolved D. CDR3 size: 14 residues. Trimming pared 4 bases from V and 4 bases from J, leaving 13 bases between. Germline CDR1 is WNHNN and CDR2 is SYGVQD (reference sequence). The CDR3 protein is CASSGEYSGTEAFF. The CDR3 region has the DNA TGCGCCAGCAGTGGGGAGTACAGCGGCACTGAAGCTTTCTTT.

The gene calls are TRBV9 and TRBJ2-3; no clear D gene. This CDR3 is built from 13 residues. The germline V and J ends were trimmed by 4 bases and 3 bases, with 9 bases remaining between them. Per the germline V gene, CDR1 is SGDLS and CDR2 is YYNGEE. The CDR3 nucleotides read TGTGCCAGCAGCTCCCAGGTAACAGATACGCAGTATTTT. Protein: CASSSQVTDTQYF.

This chain connects TRBV11-2 to TRBJ2-7, with D maybe TRBD2 (5 bases). CDR1 and CDR2 from the germline V gene are SGHAT and FQNNGV. Trimming took off 5 bases at V and 5 bases at J, with 13 bases between the two ends. The CDR3 has 13 amino acids. The CDR3 region has the DNA TGTGCCAGCAGCCTCATAGCGTCCCACGAGCAGTACTTC. This codes for CASSLIASHEQYF.